What follows is one T cell receptor (beta chain) and its context. Its binding antigen is unknown. Per-nucleotide qualities are absent, and no much larger clonotype sits a single base away. This entry belongs to a study of T-cell memory formation after mild COVID-19 (dated by TCRdb to the early 2020s). Regarding the complete study: TCR sequence clusters from the two donors were found to be largely donor specific. T-cell clones expanding and contracting after mild COVID-19 in a couple of donors were tracked by longitudinal TCRalpha and TCRbeta repertoire sequencing. The cohort was made up of two young adult volunteers, one female and one male, who were previously healthy.

The CDR3 covers 16 residues, taking in both the cysteine and the phenylalanine. The retained sequence is limited to the CDR3, 48 bases, with the frame set at the first base. The V and J ends are trimmed by 4 bases and 0 bases, leaving 15 bases between them. As encoded in the germline V gene, CDR1 is SGHVS while CDR2 is FNYEAQ. The paper's findings and limits, for the study overall: Contracting CD4+ clones were located mainly in the CM and EM memory subsets, whereas CD8+ clones were found to be enriched in EMRA. Only a couple of mild cases were covered in the study, and larger cohorts including severe cases with pre-infection samples were considered necessary. Whether the second-wave clones peaking on day 37 were SARS-CoV-2 specific was not confirmed. Balanced CD4/CD8 phenotypes were observed for clones contracting from day 15 to 85, whereas a bias towards CD4+ was observed for a second wave of clones expanding from day 15 to 37. Some responding clones were detected in pre-infection memory, which suggested that pre-existing cross-reactive memory T cells had joined the SARS-CoV-2 response.

Sequencing used an Illumina NovaSeq 6000. cDNA libraries for TCRalpha and TCRbeta were prepared by 5'RACE using constant-segment primers, with sample barcodes and unique molecular identifiers added. Trizol reagent was used to extract RNA from every sample. Libraries were amplified in two PCR steps, with a second sample barcode and Illumina TruSeq adapters added in the second step. Sequencing of the libraries was done on an Illumina NovaSeq, producing 2 x 150 bp paired-end reads. Per the authors' processing: Demultiplexing of reads and collapsing into UMI-guided consensus sequences were performed with migec v1.2.7. Using mixcr v2.1.11, the UMI consensuses were aligned to TRA and TRB V and J templates and assembled into clonotypes. Expanded or contracted clonotypes were those called significant by both edgeR and NoisET, with noise models trained on biological replicates. For edgeR calls, the thresholds were a false discovery rate-adjusted p below 0.01 and a log2 fold-change of 1. As an exploratory analysis of dynamics, max-normalized trajectories of the 1000 most abundant clonotypes were examined with PCA combined with hierarchical clustering. Separately sequenced CD4+ and CD8+ repertoires were used to assign the CD4 or CD8 phenotype of responding clones. The public reads were reprocessed in TCRdb via fastp at Q25 and MiXCR, keeping in-frame beta chains. One record per CDR3 amino acid sequence lists the most common genes and DNA. These V and J calls derive from TCRdb rather than the authors' analysis. For this sample the table gives roughly 600,000 distinct CDR3 sequences, of which more than 15% were detected only once. 9.5% to 15% of the sample belongs to the ten largest clones.

PBMCs were isolated by Ficoll-Paque density gradient centrifugation. The sequence was obtained from an adult woman who had mild COVID-19 (a few samples of this study predate the infection). The sample titles of this study are shuffled in the database, so cell type and time point are left out; the donor was told from shared clones. Sequencing was carried out using PBMCs or a T cell subset sorted from them (not recorded which). The sequence is built from TRBV7-6 and TRBJ2-5; TRBD2 could be the D gene, as 5 bases match. The CDR3 loop reads CASSSRTGTYQETQYF. Here is the DNA: TGTGCCAGCAGCTCCCGGACGGGAACTTACCAAGAGACCCAGTACTTC.